This T cell receptor beta chain was found in a study of blood T cell repertoires in COVID-19. The protocol was immunoSEQ multiplex PCR, while the TCRdb copy is restricted to in-frame clones and leaves out a portion. The sample has roughly 20,000 clones; 80% to 90% are singletons. CDR1 is SGDLS, CDR2 YYNGEE, per germline. Trimming shortened V by 3 bases and J by 0 bases, and 15 bases separated the two germline ends. The CDR3 sequence is 17 residues long. This clonotype was sampled from a human donor with active COVID-19. The donor label of this sample is uncertain. The sample consisted of peripheral blood. This chain joins TRBV9 and TRBJ1-4, with a weak D call TRBD1 (6 bases). In nucleotides, the CDR3 is TGTGCCAGCAGCGCCGCCCGGGACACCGCAACTAATGAAAAACTGTTTTTT. Residues: CASSAARDTATNEKLFF.